This T cell receptor beta chain originates from a study of T cell repertoires in ileal Crohn's disease. With 4 bases clipped from V and 6 bases from J, the junction kept 6 bases outside the gene matches. The CDR3 runs to 15 residues. Germline CDR1 SGHVS, CDR2 FNYEAQ. Findings of the study overall: Every patient over 26.8% clonality showed endoscopic recurrence.

Libraries were prepared by immunoSEQ multiplex PCR; TCRdb keeps only in-frame clonotypes and omits some of them. The data show 1,000 or so clones, with about 88% seen just once and 16% held by the top ten. A note on this clone: What it binds is unknown.

V and J are TRBV7-6 and TRBJ1-4; 9 positions agree with TRBD1. The sequencing input was ileal tissue. The sequence was obtained from an adult with Crohn's disease. The CDR3 region is CASSSPGTGYEKLFF. The CDR3 region has the DNA TGTGCCAGCAGCTCCCCCGGGACAGGGTATGAAAAACTGTTTTTT.